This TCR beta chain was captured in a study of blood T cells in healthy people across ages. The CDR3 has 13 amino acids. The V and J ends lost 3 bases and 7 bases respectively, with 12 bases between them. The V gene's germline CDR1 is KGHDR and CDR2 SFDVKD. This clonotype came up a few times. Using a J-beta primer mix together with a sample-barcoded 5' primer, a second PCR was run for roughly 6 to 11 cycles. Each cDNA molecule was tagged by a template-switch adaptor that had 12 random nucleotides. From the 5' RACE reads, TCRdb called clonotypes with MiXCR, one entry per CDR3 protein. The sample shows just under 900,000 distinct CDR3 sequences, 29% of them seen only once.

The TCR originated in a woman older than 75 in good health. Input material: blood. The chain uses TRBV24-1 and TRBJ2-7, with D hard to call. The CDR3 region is CATSDNLYNEQYF. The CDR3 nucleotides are TGTGCCACCAGTGATAACTTATACAATGAGCAGTACTTC.